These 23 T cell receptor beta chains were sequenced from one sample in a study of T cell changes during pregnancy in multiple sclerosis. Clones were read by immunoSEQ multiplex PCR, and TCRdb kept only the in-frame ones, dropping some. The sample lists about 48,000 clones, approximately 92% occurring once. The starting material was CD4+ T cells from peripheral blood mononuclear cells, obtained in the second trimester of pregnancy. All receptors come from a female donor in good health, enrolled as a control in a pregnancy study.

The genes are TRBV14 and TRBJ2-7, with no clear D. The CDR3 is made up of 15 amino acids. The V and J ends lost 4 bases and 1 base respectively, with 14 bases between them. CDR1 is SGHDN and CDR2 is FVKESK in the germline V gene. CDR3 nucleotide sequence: TGTGCCAGCAGCCCCCTTGGTAGCATTTCCTACGAGCAGTACTTC. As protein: CASSPLGSISYEQYF.

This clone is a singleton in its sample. The CDR3 coding sequence is TGTGCCAGCAGCGCAGTGGGGGGGGGCAGCTTCTCTGGAAACACCATATATTTT. This encodes CASSAVGGGSFSGNTIYF. The chain joins TRBV9 to TRBJ1-3, with a possible D match to TRBD1 (6 bases). The CDR3 has 18 residues. Trimming took off 3 bases at V and 0 bases at J, with 19 bases between the two ends. CDR1 is SGDLS, CDR2 YYNGEE, per germline.

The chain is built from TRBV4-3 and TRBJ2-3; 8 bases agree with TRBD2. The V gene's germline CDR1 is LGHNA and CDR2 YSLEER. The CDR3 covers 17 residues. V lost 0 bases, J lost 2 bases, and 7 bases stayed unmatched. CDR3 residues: CASSQDFRGLVTDTQYF. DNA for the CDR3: TGCGCCAGCAGCCAAGATTTCAGGGGACTAGTCACAGATACGCAGTATTTT.

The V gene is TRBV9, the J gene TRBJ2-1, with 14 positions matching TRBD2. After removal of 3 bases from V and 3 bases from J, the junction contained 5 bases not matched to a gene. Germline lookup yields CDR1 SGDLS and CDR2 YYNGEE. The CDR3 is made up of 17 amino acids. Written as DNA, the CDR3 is TGTGCCAGCAGCGCCAGACTAGCGGGGGGGAACTACAATGAGCAGTTCTTC. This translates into CASSARLAGGNYNEQFF.

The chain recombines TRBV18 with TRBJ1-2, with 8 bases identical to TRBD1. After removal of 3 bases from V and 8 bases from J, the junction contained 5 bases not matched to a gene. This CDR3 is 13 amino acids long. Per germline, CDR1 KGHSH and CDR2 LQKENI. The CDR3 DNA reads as TGTGCCAGCTCACCCGGACAGGGCAGAGGCTACACCTTC. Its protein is CASSPGQGRGYTF.

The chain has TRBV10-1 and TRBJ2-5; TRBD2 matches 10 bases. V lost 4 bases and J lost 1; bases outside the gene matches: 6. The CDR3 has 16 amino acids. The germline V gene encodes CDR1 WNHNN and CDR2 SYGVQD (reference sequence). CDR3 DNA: TGCGCCAGCAGTGGCCTTACTAGCGGGGCCCAAGAGACCCAGTACTTC. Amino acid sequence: CASSGLTSGAQETQYF.

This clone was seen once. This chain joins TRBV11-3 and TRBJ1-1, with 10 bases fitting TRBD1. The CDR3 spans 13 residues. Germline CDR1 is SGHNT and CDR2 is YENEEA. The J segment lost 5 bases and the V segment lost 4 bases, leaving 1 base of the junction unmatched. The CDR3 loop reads CASSWTGGTEAFF. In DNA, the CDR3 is TGTGCCAGCAGCTGGACAGGGGGGACTGAAGCTTTCTTT.

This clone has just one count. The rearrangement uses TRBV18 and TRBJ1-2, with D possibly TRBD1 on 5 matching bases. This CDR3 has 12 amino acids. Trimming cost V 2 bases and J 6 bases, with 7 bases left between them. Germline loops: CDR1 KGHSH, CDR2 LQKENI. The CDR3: CASSPGGNGYTF. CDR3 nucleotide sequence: TGTGCCAGCTCACCAGGGGGGAATGGCTACACCTTC.

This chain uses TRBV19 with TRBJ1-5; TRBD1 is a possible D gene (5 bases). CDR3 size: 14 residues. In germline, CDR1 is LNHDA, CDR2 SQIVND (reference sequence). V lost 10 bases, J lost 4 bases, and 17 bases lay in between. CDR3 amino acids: CATTGGTNNQPQHF. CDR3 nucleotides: TGTGCCACCACGGGGGGTACTAATAATCAGCCCCAGCATTTT.

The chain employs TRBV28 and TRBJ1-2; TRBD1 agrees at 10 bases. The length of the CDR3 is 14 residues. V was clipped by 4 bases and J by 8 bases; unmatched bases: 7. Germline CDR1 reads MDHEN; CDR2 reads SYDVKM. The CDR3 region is CASSSGQGTKGYTF. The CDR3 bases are TGTGCCAGCAGTTCGGGACAGGGGACGAAGGGCTACACCTTC.

CDR3 DNA: TGTGCCAGCCGGGAAGGAGGGAGTCATCAAGAGACCCAGTACTTC. Amino acids: CASREGGSHQETQYF. The V and J genes are TRBV6-5 and TRBJ2-5, with D tentatively TRBD2 (6 bases). The CDR3 has 15 residues. Trimming shortened V by 8 bases and J by 2 bases, and 18 bases separated the two germline ends. In germline, CDR1 is MNHEY, CDR2 SVGAGI.

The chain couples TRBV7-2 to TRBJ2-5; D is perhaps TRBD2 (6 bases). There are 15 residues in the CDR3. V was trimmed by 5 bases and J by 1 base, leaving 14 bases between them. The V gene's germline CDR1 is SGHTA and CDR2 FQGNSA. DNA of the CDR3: TGTGCCAGCAGCCCCACGATAGCGGCCCAAGAGACCCAGTACTTC. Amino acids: CASSPTIAAQETQYF.

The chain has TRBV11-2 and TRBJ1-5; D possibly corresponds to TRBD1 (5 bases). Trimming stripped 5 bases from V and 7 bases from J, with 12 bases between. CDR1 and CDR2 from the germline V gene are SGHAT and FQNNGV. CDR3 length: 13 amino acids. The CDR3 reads CASSLGPRQPQHF. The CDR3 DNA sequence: TGTGCCAGCAGCCTGGGGCCGAGACAGCCCCAGCATTTT.

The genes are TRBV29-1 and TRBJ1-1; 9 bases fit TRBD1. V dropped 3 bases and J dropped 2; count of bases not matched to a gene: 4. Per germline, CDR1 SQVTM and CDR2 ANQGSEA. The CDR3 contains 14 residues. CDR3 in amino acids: CSVDLGQGNTEAFF. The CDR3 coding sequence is TGCAGCGTTGATTTGGGACAGGGCAACACTGAAGCTTTCTTT.

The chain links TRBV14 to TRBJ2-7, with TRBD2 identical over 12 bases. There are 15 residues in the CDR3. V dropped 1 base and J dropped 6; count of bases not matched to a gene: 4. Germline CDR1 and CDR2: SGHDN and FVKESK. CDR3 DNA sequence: TGTGCCAGCAGCCAAGGACTAGCGGGAGTAAGCGAGCAGTACTTC. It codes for CASSQGLAGVSEQYF.

The CDR3 here is CASSLDQGARQPQHF. DNA for the CDR3: TGTGCCAGCAGCTTAGATCAGGGGGCGAGACAGCCCCAGCATTTT. V usage is TRBV7-2 and J usage is TRBJ1-5, with 8 positions matching TRBD1. The V gene end was trimmed by 1 base and the J gene end by 7 bases; junction bases not matched to a gene: 6. Germline CDR1 reads SGHTA; CDR2 reads FQGNSA. The CDR3 runs 15 residues.

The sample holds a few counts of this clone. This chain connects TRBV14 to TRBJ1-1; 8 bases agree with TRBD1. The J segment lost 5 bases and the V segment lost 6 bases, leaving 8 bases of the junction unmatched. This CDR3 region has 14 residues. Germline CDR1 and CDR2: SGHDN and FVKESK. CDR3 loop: CASRQTGDGTEAFF. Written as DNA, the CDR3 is TGTGCCAGCAGGCAGACAGGGGATGGGACTGAAGCTTTCTTT.

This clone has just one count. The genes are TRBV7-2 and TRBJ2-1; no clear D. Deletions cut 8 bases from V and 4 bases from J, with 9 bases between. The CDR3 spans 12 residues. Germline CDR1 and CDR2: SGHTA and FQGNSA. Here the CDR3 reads CTSPRRYNEQFF. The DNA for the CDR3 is TGTACCAGCCCGCGGCGGTACAATGAGCAGTTCTTC. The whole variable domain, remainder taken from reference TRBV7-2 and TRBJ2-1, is GAGVSQSPSNKVTEKGKDVELRCDPISGHTALYWYRQSLGQGLEFLIYFQGNSAPDKSGLPSDRFSAERTGGSVSTLTIQRTQQEDSAVYLCTSPRRYNEQFFGPGTRLTVL.

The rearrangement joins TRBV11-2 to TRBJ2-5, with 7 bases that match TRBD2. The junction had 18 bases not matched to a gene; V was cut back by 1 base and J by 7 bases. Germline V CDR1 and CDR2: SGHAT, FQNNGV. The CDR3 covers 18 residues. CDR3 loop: CASSLGYLASGGEGTQYF. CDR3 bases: TGTGCCAGCAGCTTAGGGTATTTGGCTAGCGGAGGGGAGGGGACCCAGTACTTC.

This CDR3 is CASSLVGGIASTDTQYF. CDR3 DNA: TGTGCCAGCAGCTTAGTAGGGGGAATAGCTAGCACAGATACGCAGTATTTT. The V gene is TRBV7-2, the J gene TRBJ2-3, with D possibly matching TRBD1 (6 bases). Germline lookup yields CDR1 SGHTA and CDR2 FQGNSA. The V gene lost 1 base and the J gene lost 0 bases, with 14 bases spanning the gap. The CDR3 consists of 17 residues.

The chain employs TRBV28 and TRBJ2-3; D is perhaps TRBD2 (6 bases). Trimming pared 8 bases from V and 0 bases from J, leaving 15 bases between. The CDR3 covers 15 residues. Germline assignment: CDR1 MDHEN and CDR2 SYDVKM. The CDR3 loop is CASYSVDYSTDTQYF. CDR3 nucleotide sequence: TGTGCCAGCTACAGCGTGGACTACAGCACAGATACGCAGTATTTT.

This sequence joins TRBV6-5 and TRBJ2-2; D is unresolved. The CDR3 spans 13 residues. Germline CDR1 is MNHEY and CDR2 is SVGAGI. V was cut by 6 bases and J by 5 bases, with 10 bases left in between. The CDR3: CASSLFGTGELFF. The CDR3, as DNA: TGTGCCAGCAGCCTTTTCGGGACCGGGGAGCTGTTTTTT.

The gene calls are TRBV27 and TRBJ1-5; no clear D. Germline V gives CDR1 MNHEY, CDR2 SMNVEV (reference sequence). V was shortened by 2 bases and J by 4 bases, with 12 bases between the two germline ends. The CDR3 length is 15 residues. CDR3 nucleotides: TGTGCCAGCAGTTTACGTGGAGGAGGAAATCAGCCCCAGCATTTT. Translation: CASSLRGGGNQPQHF.